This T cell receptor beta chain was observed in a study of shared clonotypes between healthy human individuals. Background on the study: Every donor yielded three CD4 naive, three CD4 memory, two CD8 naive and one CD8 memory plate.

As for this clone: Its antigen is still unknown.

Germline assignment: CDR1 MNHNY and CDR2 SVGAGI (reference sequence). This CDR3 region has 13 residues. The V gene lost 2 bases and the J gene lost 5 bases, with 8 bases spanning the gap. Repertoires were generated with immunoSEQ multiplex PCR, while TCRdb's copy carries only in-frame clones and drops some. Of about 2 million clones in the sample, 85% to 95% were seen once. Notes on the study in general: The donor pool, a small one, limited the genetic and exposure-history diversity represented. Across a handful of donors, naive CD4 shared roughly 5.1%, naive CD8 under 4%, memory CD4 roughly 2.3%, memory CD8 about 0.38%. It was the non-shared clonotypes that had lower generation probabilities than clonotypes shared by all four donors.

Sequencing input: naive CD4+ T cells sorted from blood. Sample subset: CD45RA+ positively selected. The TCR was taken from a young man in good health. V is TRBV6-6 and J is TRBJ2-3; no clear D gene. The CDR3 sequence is CASSYLGKDTQYF. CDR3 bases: TGTGCCAGCAGTTACCTAGGCAAAGATACGCAGTATTTT.